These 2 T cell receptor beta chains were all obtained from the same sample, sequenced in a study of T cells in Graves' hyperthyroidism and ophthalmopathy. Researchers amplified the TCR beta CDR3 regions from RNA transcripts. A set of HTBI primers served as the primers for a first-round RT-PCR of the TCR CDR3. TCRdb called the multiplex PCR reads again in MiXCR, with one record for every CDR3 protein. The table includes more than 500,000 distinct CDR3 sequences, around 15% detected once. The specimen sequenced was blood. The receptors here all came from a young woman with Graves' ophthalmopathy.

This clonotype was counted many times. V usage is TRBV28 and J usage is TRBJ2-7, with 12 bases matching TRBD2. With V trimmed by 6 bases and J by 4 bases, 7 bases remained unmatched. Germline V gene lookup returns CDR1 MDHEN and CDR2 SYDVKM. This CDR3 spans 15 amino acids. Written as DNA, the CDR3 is TGTGCCAGCAGCCAGCTACTAGCGGGAGGTTACGAGCAGTACTTC. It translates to CASSQLLAGGYEQYF.

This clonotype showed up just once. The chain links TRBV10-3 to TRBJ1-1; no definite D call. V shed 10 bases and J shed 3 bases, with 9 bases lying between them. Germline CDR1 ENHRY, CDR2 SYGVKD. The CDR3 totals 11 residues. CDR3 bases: TGTGCCAGTAAGGATTACACTGAAGCTTTCTTT. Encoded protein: CASKDYTEAFF.